Listed below are T cell receptor beta chains from one sample, sequenced in a study of control samples from healthy donors and cancer patients. Sequencing was performed with immunoSEQ multiplex PCR; in TCRdb, only in-frame clones are kept and a portion is missing. Of some 170,000 clones in the sample, roughly 94% were seen once. Specimen: PBMCs. The receptors stem from a man in his fifties or sixties with colorectal cancer. Both conserved end residues are part of each CDR3. The order of the fields is D gene, V gene, clone size, J gene, CDR3 DNA, CDR3 protein. The D gene is left open where the match is weak. Part of the rows lack a size; the others show once, few, many or a class for expanded clones.

D gene: TRBD1; V gene: TRBV27; clone size: NA; J gene: TRBJ1-5; CDR3 DNA: TGTGCCAGCAGTCGACAGGGGAATCAGCCCCAGCATTTT; CDR3 protein: CASSRQGNQPQHF
D gene: NA; V gene: TRBV4-3; clone size: NA; J gene: TRBJ1-3; CDR3 DNA: TGCGCCAGCAGCCAAACCGCTCCGACAGCGTCCTCTGGAAACACCATATATTTT; CDR3 protein: CASSQTAPTASSGNTIYF
D gene: NA; V gene: TRBV5-1; clone size: NA; J gene: TRBJ2-3; CDR3 DNA: TGCGCCAGCAGCTTGGGCAGGGTGAGAGGCACAGATACGCAGTATTTT; CDR3 protein: CASSLGRVRGTDTQYF
D gene: NA; V gene: TRBV20-1; clone size: once; J gene: TRBJ1-1; CDR3 DNA: TGCAGTGTCCACAGTAACACTGAAGCTTTCTTT; CDR3 protein: CSVHSNTEAFF
D gene: NA; V gene: TRBV21-1; clone size: once; J gene: TRBJ2-7; CDR3 DNA: TGTGCCAGCAGCAAAAGCAAGTGGAGGACAGAGACCTACGAGCAGTACTTC; CDR3 protein: CASSKSKWRTETYEQYF
D gene: NA; V gene: TRBV12-3/TRBV12-4; clone size: once; J gene: TRBJ2-3; CDR3 DNA: TGTGCCAGCAGTTTAGGGGAGGCGGATACGCAGTATTTT; CDR3 protein: CASSLGEADTQYF
D gene: NA; V gene: TRBV6-6; clone size: few; J gene: TRBJ1-1; CDR3 DNA: TGTGCCAGCAGTCGGGACAAGGGCGGCACTGAAGCTTTCTTT; CDR3 protein: CASSRDKGGTEAFF
D gene: NA; V gene: TRBV5-6; clone size: NA; J gene: TRBJ2-3; CDR3 DNA: TGTGCCAGCAGCTTGGGGGGCAGGGGATCAGATACGCAGTATTTT; CDR3 protein: CASSLGGRGSDTQYF
D gene: NA; V gene: TRBV7-2; clone size: NA; J gene: TRBJ1-1; CDR3 DNA: TGTGCCAGCAGCCCGGCCGAAAACACTGAAGCTTTCTTT; CDR3 protein: CASSPAENTEAFF
D gene: NA; V gene: TRBV2; clone size: NA; J gene: TRBJ1-5; CDR3 DNA: TGTGCCAGCAGTGAGGACAGTACCAATCAGCCCCAGCATTTT; CDR3 protein: CASSEDSTNQPQHF
D gene: NA; V gene: TRBV5-8; clone size: NA; J gene: TRBJ2-5; CDR3 DNA: TGTGCCAGCAGCTACCTAGGTAGCAGCGGACCTCAAGAGACCCAGTACTTC; CDR3 protein: CASSYLGSSGPQETQYF
D gene: NA; V gene: TRBV9; clone size: NA; J gene: TRBJ1-4; CDR3 DNA: TGTGCCAGCAGCGTAGCCTCCTGGAGGCGAGGGGAAAAACTGTTTTTT; CDR3 protein: CASSVASWRRGEKLFF
D gene: NA; V gene: TRBV10-2; clone size: NA; J gene: TRBJ1-1; CDR3 DNA: TGCGCCAGCAGTGAAAGGGGAGGGACTGAAGCTTTCTTT; CDR3 protein: CASSERGGTEAFF
D gene: NA; V gene: TRBV9; clone size: NA; J gene: TRBJ2-5; CDR3 DNA: TGTGCCAGCAGCGTATATGACTCCCAAATTGCGACCCAGTACTTC; CDR3 protein: CASSVYDSQIATQYF
D gene: TRBD2; V gene: TRBV4-1; clone size: NA; J gene: TRBJ2-3; CDR3 DNA: TGCGCCAGCAGCCAATCCAGCGGGGGGTTACGCACAGATACGCAGTATTTT; CDR3 protein: CASSQSSGGLRTDTQYF
D gene: TRBD2; V gene: TRBV18; clone size: NA; J gene: TRBJ2-7; CDR3 DNA: TGTGCCAGCACCGGCGGGGGGGCCTACGAGCAGTACTTC; CDR3 protein: CASTGGGAYEQYF
D gene: NA; V gene: TRBV7-2; clone size: NA; J gene: TRBJ1-3; CDR3 DNA: TGTGCCAGCAGACCCGACAGAATCTCTGGAAACACCATATATTTT; CDR3 protein: CASRPDRISGNTIYF
D gene: TRBD1; V gene: TRBV4-1; clone size: NA; J gene: TRBJ1-2; CDR3 DNA: TGCGCCAGCAGCCAAGTCGGAGACAGGGGGCGGTGGAACTATGGCTACACCTTC; CDR3 protein: CASSQVGDRGRWNYGYTF
D gene: TRBD1; V gene: TRBV19; clone size: NA; J gene: TRBJ1-2; CDR3 DNA: TGTGCCAGTAACCTAGGTGGGACAGGGGGCGCCGATGGCTACACCTTC; CDR3 protein: CASNLGGTGGADGYTF